This T cell receptor (beta chain) was found in a study of cytomegalovirus exposure and HLA in healthy donors. On the study more broadly: Ancestry clustering placed 70% to 90% of 350 to 500 genotyped donors in the Caucasian-associated cluster. Overall study findings and caveats: Three CMV-associated chains proved CMV antigen-specific in vitro. Presence/absence analyses treated sequencing depth as roughly uniform across donors.

The V gene's germline CDR1 is LGHNT and CDR2 FRNRAP. This CDR3 is built from 16 residues. V was clipped by 6 bases and J by 14 bases; unmatched bases: 21. It was with 60 Vbeta and 13 Jbeta primers that the PCR ran. Measured with immunoSEQ multiplex PCR; TCRdb has only the in-frame clones, and not every one. The sample holds about 160,000 clones, 60% to 85% seen once. As regards this clone: Its antigen is unidentified.

Nominally healthy donors were sampled, though unrecorded immune exposures were likely. This sequence originates from a woman aged 45-59 years in good health and CMV-seropositive. The sequenced sample was PBMCs. The rearrangement uses TRBV12-5 and TRBJ2-1, with 8 nucleotides matching TRBD2. CDR3 nucleotide sequence: TGTGCTAGTGGCTCTATGGACGGGGGGGCACCCCCGAGGAAGTTCTTC. Translation gives CASGSMDGGAPPRKFF.